These T cell receptor beta chains were read from a single sample in a study of beta chain features in type 1 diabetes. TCRdb's table, derived via immunoSEQ multiplex PCR, lists solely in-frame clones and lacks some. The sample lists about 340,000 clones; around 9.7% were seen once. The specimen sequenced was central memory CD4+ T cells from blood. Receptor source: a man between 25 and 39 years old with type 1 diabetes. The CDR3 runs from the conserved cysteine through the conserved F or W. The D gene is left open where the match is weak. Only some rows state a clone size, as once, few, many or a class for expanded clones.

TRBV27	few	TRBJ2-5	TRBD1	TGTGCCAGCAATGACAGGGGCGGGGCCGAGACCCAGTACTTC	CASNDRGGAETQYF
TRBV6-1	few	TRBJ1-1	.	TGTGCCAGCTGTGACTTATCGGGGGGTGGTCTGTCCGGAGACACTGAAGCTTTCTTT	CASCDLSGGGLSGDTEAFF
TRBV29-1	.	TRBJ1-1	.	TGCAGCGTTGGGGCAGGGAGAAACACTGAAGCTTTCTTT	CSVGAGRNTEAFF
TRBV10-3	few	TRBJ2-5	.	TGTGCCATCAGTGACGTCAAAGAGACCCAGTACTTC	CAISDVKETQYF
TRBV7-9	.	TRBJ1-1	.	TGTGCCAGCAGCTTAGGTACGGCGAACACTGAAGCTTTCTTT	CASSLGTANTEAFF
TRBV6-5	.	TRBJ2-7	TRBD2	TGTGCCAGCAGGGGACTAGCGGGACCCTACGAGCAGTACTTC	CASRGLAGPYEQYF
TRBV7-9	.	TRBJ1-1	.	TGTGCCAGCAGCTTTTGGGGTGAAACTGAAGCTTTCTTT	CASSFWGETEAFF
TRBV28	few	TRBJ2-5	TRBD2	TGTGCCAGCAGTGGGGAGGGGCAGACCCAGTACTTC	CASSGEGQTQYF
TRBV25-1	.	TRBJ1-1	TRBD1	TGTGCCAGCAGTGGGGACAGGGGGGATAGCACTGAAGCTTTCTTT	CASSGDRGDSTEAFF
TRBV6-1	.	TRBJ1-4	.	TGTGCCAGCAGAACAGGGTCGGGGAATGAAAAACTGTTTTTT	CASRTGSGNEKLFF
TRBV28	.	TRBJ2-1	.	TGTGCCAGCACCACCGGGCGGGATGAGCAGTTCTTC	CASTTGRDEQFF
TRBV4-3	few	TRBJ2-1	.	TGCGCCAGCAGCGGGGAGAATGAGCAGTTCTTC	CASSGENEQFF
TRBV7-6	.	TRBJ2-3	.	TGTGCCAGCAGCTTAGAGGCGTTCGCAGATACGCAGTATTTT	CASSLEAFADTQYF
TRBV7-7	.	TRBJ1-5	.	TGTGCCAGCAGCTTGGTTAATCAGCCCCAGCATTTT	CASSLVNQPQHF